A selection of T cell receptor beta chains follows, all from one sample in a study of T cell repertoires in cytomegalovirus infection. Each CDR3 protein gets one entry after TCRdb re-called the reads with MiXCR. Altogether 150,000 to 200,000 distinct CDR3 sequences are present, about 20% being singletons, with the ten largest covering 25%. For these TCRs, the target antigens are not known. Here the sequenced sample was CD8+ T cells from cultured PBMCs, taken from culture after CMV antigen stimulation. These receptors were taken from a human donor in good health (CMV status not recorded). Some clones in this sample may be carry-over from other donors' samples. CDR3s include the opening cysteine and the closing phenylalanine or tryptophan. Each record gives: CDR3 protein, CDR3 DNA, J gene, D gene, clone size, V gene, CDR3 length. D genes are given only for firm matches. Expanded clones get a size class; other rows say once, few or many, or leave the size out.

CDR3aa: CASSWPWGPQHF
CDR3nt: TGTGCCAGCAGCTGGCCTTGGGGCCCCCAGCATTTT
j_gene: TRBJ1-5
d_gene: -
abundance: medium-sized
v_gene: TRBV7-9
len: 12

CDR3aa: CASIQYRGALETQYF
CDR3nt: TGTGCCAGCATCCAGTATAGGGGGGCATTGGAGACCCAGTACTTC
j_gene: TRBJ2-5
d_gene: -
abundance: few
v_gene: TRBV5-5
len: 15

CDR3aa: CASSPLGTQYF
CDR3nt: TGTGCCAGCAGCCCCCTGGGGACCCAGTACTTC
j_gene: TRBJ2-5
d_gene: -
abundance: -
v_gene: TRBV7-2
len: 11

CDR3aa: CASSQPDWQTSGGLQFF
CDR3nt: TGTGCCAGCAGCCAACCGGACTGGCAAACTAGCGGGGGGCTGCAGTTCTTC
j_gene: TRBJ2-1
d_gene: TRBD2
abundance: -
v_gene: TRBV7-8
len: 17

CDR3aa: CSAPDPSGVPRRADTQYF
CDR3nt: TGCAGTGCCCCCGACCCTAGCGGGGTCCCGCGTCGGGCAGATACGCAGTATTTT
j_gene: TRBJ2-3
d_gene: TRBD2
abundance: few
v_gene: TRBV20-1
len: 18

CDR3aa: CASSSVRGAYGYTF
CDR3nt: TGTGCCAGCAGTTCTGTACGGGGGGCCTATGGCTACACCTTC
j_gene: TRBJ1-2
d_gene: -
abundance: -
v_gene: TRBV28
len: 14

CDR3aa: CSARDGDYGSEQFF
CDR3nt: TGCAGTGCTAGAGATGGGGACTATGGAAGTGAGCAGTTCTTC
j_gene: TRBJ2-1
d_gene: TRBD2
abundance: -
v_gene: TRBV20-1
len: 14

CDR3aa: CASSRLAKRTSGGAPVETQYF
CDR3nt: TGTGCCAGCAGCCGATTAGCTAAACGGACTAGCGGGGGAGCCCCAGTGGAGACCCAGTACTTC
j_gene: TRBJ2-5
d_gene: TRBD2
abundance: -
v_gene: TRBV7-6
len: 21

CDR3aa: CASSPTFQSYNEQFF
CDR3nt: TGTGCCAGCAGCCCCACCTTTCAATCCTACAATGAGCAGTTCTTC
j_gene: TRBJ2-1
d_gene: -
abundance: -
v_gene: TRBV12-3/TRBV12-4
len: 15

CDR3aa: CASSLTWGTGEQFF
CDR3nt: TGTGCCAGCAGCTTAACTTGGGGGACCGGTGAGCAGTTCTTC
j_gene: TRBJ2-1
d_gene: -
abundance: many
v_gene: TRBV7-9
len: 14